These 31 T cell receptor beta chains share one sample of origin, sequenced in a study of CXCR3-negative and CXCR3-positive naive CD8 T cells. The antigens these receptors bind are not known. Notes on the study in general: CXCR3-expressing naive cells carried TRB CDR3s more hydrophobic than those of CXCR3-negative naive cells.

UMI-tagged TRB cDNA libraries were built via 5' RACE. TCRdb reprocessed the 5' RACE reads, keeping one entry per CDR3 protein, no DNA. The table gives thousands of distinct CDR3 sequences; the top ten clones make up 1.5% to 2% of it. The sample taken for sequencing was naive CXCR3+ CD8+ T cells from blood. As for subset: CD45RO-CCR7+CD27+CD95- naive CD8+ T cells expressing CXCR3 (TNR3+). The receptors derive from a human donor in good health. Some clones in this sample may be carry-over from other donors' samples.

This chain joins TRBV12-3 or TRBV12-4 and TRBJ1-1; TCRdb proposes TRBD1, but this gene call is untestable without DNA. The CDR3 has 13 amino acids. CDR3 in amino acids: CASGYRAPGEAFF.

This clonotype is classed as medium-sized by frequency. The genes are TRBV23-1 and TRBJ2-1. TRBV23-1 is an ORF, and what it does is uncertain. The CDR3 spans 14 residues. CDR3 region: CASSNRDYYNEQFF.

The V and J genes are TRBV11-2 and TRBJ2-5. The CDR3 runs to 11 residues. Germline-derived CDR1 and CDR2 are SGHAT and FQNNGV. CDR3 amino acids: CASSLQETQYF.

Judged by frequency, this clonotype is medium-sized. CDR3 protein: CASSLRGSTDTQYF. The chain is built from TRBV28 and TRBJ2-3; TCRdb designates TRBD1, a call that cannot be tested without DNA. Germline-derived CDR1 and CDR2 are MDHEN and SYDVKM. CDR3 length: 14 amino acids.

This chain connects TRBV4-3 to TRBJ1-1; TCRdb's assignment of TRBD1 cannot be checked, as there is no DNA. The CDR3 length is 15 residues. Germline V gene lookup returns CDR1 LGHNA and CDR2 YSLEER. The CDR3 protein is CASSQDPGGNTEAFF.

The CDR3 region is CASSLSGSDTQYF. The chain uses TRBV7-2 and TRBJ2-3. The CDR3 is 13 residues long. Germline assignment: CDR1 SGHTA and CDR2 FQGNSA.

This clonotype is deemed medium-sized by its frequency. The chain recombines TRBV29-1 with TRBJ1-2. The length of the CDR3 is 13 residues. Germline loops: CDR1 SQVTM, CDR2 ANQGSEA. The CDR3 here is CSVEEGQTYGYTF.

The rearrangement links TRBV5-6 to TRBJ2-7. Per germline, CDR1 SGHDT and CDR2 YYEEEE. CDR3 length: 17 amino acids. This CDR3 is CASSPPIGRDRTYEQYF.

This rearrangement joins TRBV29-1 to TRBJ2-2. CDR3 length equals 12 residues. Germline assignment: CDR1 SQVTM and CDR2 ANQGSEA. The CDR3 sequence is CSVDLGGGELFF.

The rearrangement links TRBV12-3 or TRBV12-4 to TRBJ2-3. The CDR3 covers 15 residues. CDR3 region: CASSFTAASTDTQYF.

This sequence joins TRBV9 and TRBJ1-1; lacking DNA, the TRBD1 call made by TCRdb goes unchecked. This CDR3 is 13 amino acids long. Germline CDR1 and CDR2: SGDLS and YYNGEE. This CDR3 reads CASSPKDRVGAFF.

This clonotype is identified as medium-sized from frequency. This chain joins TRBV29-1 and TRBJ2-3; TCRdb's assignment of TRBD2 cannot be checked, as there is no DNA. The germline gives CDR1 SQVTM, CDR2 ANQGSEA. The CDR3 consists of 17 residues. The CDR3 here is CSVEGGTDYLGVDTQYF.

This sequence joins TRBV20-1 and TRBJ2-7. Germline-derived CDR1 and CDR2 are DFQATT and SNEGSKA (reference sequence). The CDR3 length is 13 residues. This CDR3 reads CSARAGRSYEQYF.

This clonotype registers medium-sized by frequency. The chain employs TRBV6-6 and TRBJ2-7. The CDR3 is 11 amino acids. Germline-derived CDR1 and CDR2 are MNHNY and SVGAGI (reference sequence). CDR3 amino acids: CASSYGPEQYF.

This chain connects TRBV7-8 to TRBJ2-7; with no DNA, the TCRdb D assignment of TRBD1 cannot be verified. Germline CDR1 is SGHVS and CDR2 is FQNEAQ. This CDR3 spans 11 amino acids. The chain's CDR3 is CASSSGVYQYF. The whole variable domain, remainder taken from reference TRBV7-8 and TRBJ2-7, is GAGVSQSPRYKVAKRGQDVALRCDPISGHVSLFWYQQALGQGPEFLTYFQNEAQLDKSGLPSDRFFAERPEGSVSTLKIQRTQQEDSAVYLCASSSGVYQYFGPGTRLTVT.

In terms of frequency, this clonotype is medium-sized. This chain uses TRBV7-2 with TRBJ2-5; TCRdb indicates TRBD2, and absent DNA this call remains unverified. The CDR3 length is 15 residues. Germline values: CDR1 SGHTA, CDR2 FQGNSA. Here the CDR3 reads CASSETSGRGETQYF.

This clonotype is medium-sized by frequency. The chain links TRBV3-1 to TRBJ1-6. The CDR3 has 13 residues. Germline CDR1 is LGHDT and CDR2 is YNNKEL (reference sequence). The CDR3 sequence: CASSPAGNSPLHF. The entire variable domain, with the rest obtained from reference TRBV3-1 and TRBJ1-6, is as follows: DTAVSQTPKYLVTQMGNDKSIKCEQNLGHDTMYWYKQDSKKFLKIMFSYNNKELIINETVPNRFSPKSPDKAHLNLHINSLELGDSAVYFCASSPAGNSPLHFGNGTRLTVT.

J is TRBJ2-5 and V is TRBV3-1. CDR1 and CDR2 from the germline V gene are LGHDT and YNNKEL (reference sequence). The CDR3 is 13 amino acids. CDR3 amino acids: CASSRNRQETQYF.

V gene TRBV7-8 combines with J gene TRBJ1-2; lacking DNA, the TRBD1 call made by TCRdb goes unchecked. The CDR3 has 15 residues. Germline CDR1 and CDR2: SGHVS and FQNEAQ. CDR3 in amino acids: CASSSSTGSAGGYTF.

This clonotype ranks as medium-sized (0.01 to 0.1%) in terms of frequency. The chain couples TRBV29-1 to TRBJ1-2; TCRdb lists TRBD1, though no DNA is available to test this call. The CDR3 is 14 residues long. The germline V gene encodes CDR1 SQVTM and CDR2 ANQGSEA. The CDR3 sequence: CSVEALGGSYGYTF.

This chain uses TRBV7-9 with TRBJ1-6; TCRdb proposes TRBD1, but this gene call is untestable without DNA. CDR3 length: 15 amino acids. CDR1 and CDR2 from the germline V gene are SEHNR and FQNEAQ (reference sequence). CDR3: CASSLRTGGDSPLHF.

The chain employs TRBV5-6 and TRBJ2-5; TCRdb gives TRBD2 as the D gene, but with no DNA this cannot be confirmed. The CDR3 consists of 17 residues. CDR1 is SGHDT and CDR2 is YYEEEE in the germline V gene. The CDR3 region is CASSLAGSGRVQETQYF.

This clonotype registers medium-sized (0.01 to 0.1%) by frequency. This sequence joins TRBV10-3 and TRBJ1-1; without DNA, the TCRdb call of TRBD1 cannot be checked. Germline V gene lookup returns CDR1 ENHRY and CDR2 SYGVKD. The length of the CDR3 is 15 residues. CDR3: CAISESQGRGTEAFF.

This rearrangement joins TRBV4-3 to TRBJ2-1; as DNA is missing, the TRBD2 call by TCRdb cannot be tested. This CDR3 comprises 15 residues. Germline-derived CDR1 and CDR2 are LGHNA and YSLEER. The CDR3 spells CASSQGLAGDDEQFF.

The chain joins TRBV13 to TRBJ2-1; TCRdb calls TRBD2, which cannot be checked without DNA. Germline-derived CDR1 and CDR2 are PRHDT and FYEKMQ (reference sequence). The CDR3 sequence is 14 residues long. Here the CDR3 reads CASSQLASYNEQFF.

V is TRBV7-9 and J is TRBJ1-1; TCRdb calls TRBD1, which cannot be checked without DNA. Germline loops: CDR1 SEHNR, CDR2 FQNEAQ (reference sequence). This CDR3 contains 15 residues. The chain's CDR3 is CASSSSFQGTTEAFF.

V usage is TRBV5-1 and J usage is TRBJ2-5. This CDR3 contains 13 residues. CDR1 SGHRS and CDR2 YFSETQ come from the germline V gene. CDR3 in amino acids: CASSTENQETQYF.

The CDR3 spells CASSDAVAGATYNEQFF. The chain joins TRBV10-1 to TRBJ2-1; without DNA, the TCRdb call of TRBD2 cannot be checked. The CDR3 length is 17 residues. CDR1 WNHNN and CDR2 SYGVQD come from the germline V gene (reference sequence).

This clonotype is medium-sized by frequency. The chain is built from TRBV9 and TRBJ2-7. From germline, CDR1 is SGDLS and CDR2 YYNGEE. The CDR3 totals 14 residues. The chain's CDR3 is CASSVGLSSYEQYF.

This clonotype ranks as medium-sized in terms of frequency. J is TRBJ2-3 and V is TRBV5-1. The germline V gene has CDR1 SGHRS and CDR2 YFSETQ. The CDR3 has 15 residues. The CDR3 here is CASSLASQGTDTQYF.

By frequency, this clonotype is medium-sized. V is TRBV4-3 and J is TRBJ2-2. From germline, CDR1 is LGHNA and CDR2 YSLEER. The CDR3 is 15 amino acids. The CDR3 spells CASSQDPSNTGELFF.